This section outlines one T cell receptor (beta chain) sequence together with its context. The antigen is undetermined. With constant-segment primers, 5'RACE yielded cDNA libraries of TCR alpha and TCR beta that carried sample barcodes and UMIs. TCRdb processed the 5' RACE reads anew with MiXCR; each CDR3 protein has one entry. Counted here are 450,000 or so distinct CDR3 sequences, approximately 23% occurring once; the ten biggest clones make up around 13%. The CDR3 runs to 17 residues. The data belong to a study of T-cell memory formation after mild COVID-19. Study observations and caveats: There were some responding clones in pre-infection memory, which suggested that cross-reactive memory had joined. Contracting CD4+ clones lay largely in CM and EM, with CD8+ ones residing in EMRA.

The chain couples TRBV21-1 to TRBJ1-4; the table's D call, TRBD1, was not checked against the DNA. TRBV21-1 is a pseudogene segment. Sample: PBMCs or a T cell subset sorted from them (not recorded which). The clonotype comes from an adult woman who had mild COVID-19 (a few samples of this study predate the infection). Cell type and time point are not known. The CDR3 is CASSKRRGLATNEKLFF. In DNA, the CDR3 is TGTGCCAGCAGCAAAAGGAGGGGGCTCGCAACTAATGAAAAACTGTTTTTT.